What follows is one T cell receptor (beta chain) and its context. Its antigen is unidentified. Libraries were prepared by immunoSEQ multiplex PCR; TCRdb keeps only in-frame clonotypes and omits some of them. This table holds about 50,000 clones, approximately 90% found once. In germline, CDR1 is SEHNR, CDR2 FQNEAQ (reference sequence). This CDR3 is 17 amino acids long. V lost 5 bases and J 6 bases, leaving 24 bases between the germline ends. This sample's time point: baseline, week 1 (first vaccination visit). The treatment here: pre-vaccination baseline after standard-of-care therapy. Donors had new IDH1-mutant astrocytomas of WHO grade 3 or 4 (ATRX-lost). This specimen comes from a study of a mutant IDH1 vaccine in newly diagnosed glioma. Notes on the study in general: Immune responses arising from the vaccine appeared in about 92% of patients.

Specimen: PBMCs, collected from a glioma patient treated with radiotherapy, temozolomide or both. V usage is TRBV7-9 and J usage is TRBJ2-3, with a tentative D call TRBD1 (6 bases). The clonotype originates from a man aged 40-55 years with glioma. The CDR3 loop reads CASSHPSRGRRMDTQYF. The CDR3, as DNA: TGTGCCAGCAGCCATCCCTCTAGGGGGAGACGGATGGATACGCAGTATTTT.